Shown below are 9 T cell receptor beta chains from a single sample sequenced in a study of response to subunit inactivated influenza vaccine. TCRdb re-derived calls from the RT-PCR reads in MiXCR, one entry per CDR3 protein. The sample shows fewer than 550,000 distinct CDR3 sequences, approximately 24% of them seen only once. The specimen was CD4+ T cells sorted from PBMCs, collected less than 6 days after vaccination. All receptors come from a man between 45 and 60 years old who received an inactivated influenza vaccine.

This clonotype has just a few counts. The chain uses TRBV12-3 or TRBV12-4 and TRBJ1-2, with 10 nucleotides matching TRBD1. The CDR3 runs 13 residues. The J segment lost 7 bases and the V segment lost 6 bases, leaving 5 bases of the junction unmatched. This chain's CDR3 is CASRRRTGGGYTF. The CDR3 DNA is TGTGCCAGCAGGCGGAGGACAGGGGGTGGCTACACCTTC.

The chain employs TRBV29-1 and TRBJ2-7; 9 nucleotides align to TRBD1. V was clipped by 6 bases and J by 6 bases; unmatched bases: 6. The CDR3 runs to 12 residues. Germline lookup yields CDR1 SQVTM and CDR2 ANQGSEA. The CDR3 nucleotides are TGCAGCGTAGCCAGGGACAGGGCCGAGCAGTACTTC. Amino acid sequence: CSVARDRAEQYF.

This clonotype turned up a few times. The CDR3 loop reads CASSQGAGIGSSTDTQYF. The CDR3 nucleotides are TGCGCCAGCAGCCAAGGCGCGGGGATCGGATCTAGCACAGATACGCAGTATTTT. This sequence joins TRBV4-3 and TRBJ2-3, with D tentatively TRBD2 (6 bases). The CDR3 is 18 amino acids. Looked up from germline, CDR1 is LGHNA and CDR2 is YSLEER. Trimming shortened V by 1 base and J by 0 bases, and 17 bases separated the two germline ends.

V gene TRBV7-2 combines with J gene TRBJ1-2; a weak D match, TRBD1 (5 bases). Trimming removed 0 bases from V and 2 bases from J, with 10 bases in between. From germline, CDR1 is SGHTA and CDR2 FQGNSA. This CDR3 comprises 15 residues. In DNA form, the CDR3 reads TGTGCCAGCAGCTTAGCCGGAGACAGAAACTATGGCTACACCTTC. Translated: CASSLAGDRNYGYTF.

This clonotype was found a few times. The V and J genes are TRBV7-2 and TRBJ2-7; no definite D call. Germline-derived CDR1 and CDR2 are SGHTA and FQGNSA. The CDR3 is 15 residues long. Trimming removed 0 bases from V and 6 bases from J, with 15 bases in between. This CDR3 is CASSLAGSRRVEQYF. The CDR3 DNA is TGTGCCAGCAGCTTAGCGGGGTCTCGACGGGTCGAGCAGTACTTC.

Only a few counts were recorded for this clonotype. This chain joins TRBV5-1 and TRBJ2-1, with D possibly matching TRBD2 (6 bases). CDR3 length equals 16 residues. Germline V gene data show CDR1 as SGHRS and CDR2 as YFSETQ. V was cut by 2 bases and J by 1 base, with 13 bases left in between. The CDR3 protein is CASSLSGDLSYNEQFF. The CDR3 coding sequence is TGCGCCAGCAGCTTAAGTGGGGACTTATCCTACAATGAGCAGTTCTTC.

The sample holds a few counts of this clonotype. The chain's CDR3 is CASSFRGPGDTEAFF. In DNA form, the CDR3 reads TGCGCCAGCAGCTTTCGGGGCCCAGGGGACACTGAAGCTTTCTTT. The chain uses TRBV5-1 and TRBJ1-1; tentative D call: TRBD1 (6 bases). The CDR3 totals 15 residues. With 2 bases removed from V and 3 bases from J, the gap between germline ends came to 14 bases. The germline gives CDR1 SGHRS, CDR2 YFSETQ.

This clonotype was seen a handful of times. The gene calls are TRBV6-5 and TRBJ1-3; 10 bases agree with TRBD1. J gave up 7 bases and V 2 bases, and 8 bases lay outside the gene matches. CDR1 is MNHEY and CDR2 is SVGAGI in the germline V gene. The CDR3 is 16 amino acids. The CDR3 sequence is CASSYGPGQGRNTIYF. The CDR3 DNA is TGTGCCAGCAGTTACGGACCGGGACAGGGGAGGAACACCATATATTTT.

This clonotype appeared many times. CDR3 amino acids: CASSLDNQPQHF. CDR3 in DNA: TGTGCCAGCAGCTTAGACAATCAGCCCCAGCATTTT. The gene calls are TRBV7-2 and TRBJ1-5; D remains unclear. This CDR3 is 12 amino acids long. CDR1 and CDR2 (germline): SGHTA, FQGNSA. Deletions cut 1 base from V and 3 bases from J, with 1 base between.